Presented here are 20 T cell receptor beta chains from one specimen sequenced in a study of cytomegalovirus exposure and HLA in healthy donors. Researchers ran the PCR with 60 Vbeta and 13 Jbeta primers. Sequencing used immunoSEQ multiplex PCR; TCRdb keeps in-frame clones, though not all of them. Among about 140,000 clones, roughly 80% were seen once, and the ten largest hold about 1.2%. Sequencing was performed on PBMCs. All receptors come from a female donor in good health and CMV-seronegative.

This clone has just a few counts. V gene TRBV19 combines with J gene TRBJ2-7; TRBD1 matches at 12 bases. The V segment lost 6 bases and the J segment 4 bases; nucleotides outside the gene matches: 7. The CDR3 has 15 residues. From germline, CDR1 is LNHDA and CDR2 SQIVND (reference sequence). CDR3 sequence (DNA): TGTGCCAGTAGCTCCCCGGGACAGGGGGCTTACGAGCAGTACTTC. Its translation: CASSSPGQGAYEQYF.

This clone was observed a single time. The chain carries TRBV15 and TRBJ1-5; 8 positions agree with TRBD1. This CDR3 has 16 amino acids. Germline CDR1 LNHNV, CDR2 YYDKDF (reference sequence). V was clipped by 1 base and J by 2 bases; unmatched bases: 4. CDR3 coding DNA: TGTGCCACCAGCAGAGGGGGACAGGTTCGCAATCAGCCCCAGCATTTT. Its translation is CATSRGGQVRNQPQHF.

The V and J genes are TRBV5-6 and TRBJ2-7; TRBD2 is a possible D gene (5 bases). The CDR3 is 16 residues long. Between the trimmed V and J ends, which lost 3 bases and 1 base, there was a span of 17 bases. The germline gives CDR1 SGHDT, CDR2 YYEEEE. This CDR3 is CASSSRVATTSYEQYF. CDR3 nucleotide sequence: TGTGCCAGCAGCTCGAGGGTGGCAACCACTTCCTACGAGCAGTACTTC.

The gene calls are TRBV29-1 and TRBJ2-7; TRBD1 aligns across 8 bases. The CDR3 extends over 13 amino acids. Germline values: CDR1 SQVTM, CDR2 ANQGSEA. Trimming cost V 0 bases and J 3 bases; bases outside gene matches: 1. The CDR3 DNA sequence: TGCAGCGTTGAAGAGACAGGGGACTACGAGCAGTACTTC. The encoded protein is CSVEETGDYEQYF.

This sequence joins TRBV6-5 and TRBJ2-5; possibly TRBD1 for D (5 bases). CDR1 and CDR2 (germline): MNHEY, SVGAGI. V lost 2 bases and J lost 1, with 8 bases in between. The CDR3 consists of 14 residues. For the CDR3, the DNA is TGTGCCAGCAGTTACGTAGACAGCCAAGAGACCCAGTACTTC. It yields the protein CASSYVDSQETQYF.

Here the CDR3 DNA reads TGCGCCAGCAGCCCCTCGGTCCACTCCTACGAGCAGTACTTC. Protein: CASSPSVHSYEQYF. The genes are TRBV4-1 and TRBJ2-5; D uncertain. The J call may be incorrect, as the DNA end agrees better with TRBJ2-7. CDR1 and CDR2 (germline): MGHRA, YSYEKL. This CDR3 comprises 14 residues.

The chain combines TRBV10-2 with TRBJ2-7, with TRBD1 matching 10 bases. Trimming cost V 8 bases and J 2 bases; bases outside gene matches: 3. The CDR3 sequence is 13 residues long. Germline lookup yields CDR1 WSHSY and CDR2 SAAADI. The CDR3: CASGTGVAYEQYF. For the CDR3, the DNA is TGCGCCAGCGGGACAGGGGTGGCCTACGAGCAGTACTTC.

The chain is built from TRBV2 and TRBJ2-7; 7 bases are a match to TRBD1. This CDR3 has 14 amino acids. V was clipped by 3 bases and J by 3 bases; unmatched bases: 5. Germline CDR1 is SNHLY and CDR2 is FYNNEI. In nucleotides, the CDR3 is TGTGCCAGCAGTGACAGGGGGAACGTCTACGAGCAGTACTTC. This codes for CASSDRGNVYEQYF.

The J gene is TRBJ1-1, the V gene TRBV7-9; D might be TRBD1 (5 bases). V was cut by 1 base and J by 4 bases, with 10 bases left in between. The germline V gene encodes CDR1 SEHNR and CDR2 FQNEAQ (reference sequence). This CDR3 has 14 residues. This CDR3 reads CASSLDQGVTEAFF. The CDR3 nucleotides read TGTGCCAGCAGCTTAGACCAGGGCGTCACTGAAGCTTTCTTT.

The V and J genes are TRBV28 and TRBJ1-4; unclear D gene. V was pared by 6 bases and J by 8 bases, with 13 bases between. Germline assignment: CDR1 MDHEN and CDR2 SYDVKM. The CDR3 length is 13 residues. The CDR3 is CASRRIGGEKLFF. DNA for the CDR3: TGTGCCAGCAGGCGGATCGGCGGAGAAAAACTGTTTTTT.

V is TRBV5-8 and J is TRBJ2-7; tentatively, D is TRBD2 (6 bases). There are 14 residues in the CDR3. Germline V gives CDR1 SGHTS, CDR2 YDEGEE. Trimming took 2 bases from V and 3 from J, leaving 12 bases between them. CDR3 residues: CASSLVAADYEQYF. In nucleotides, the CDR3 is TGTGCCAGCAGCTTAGTAGCGGCAGACTACGAGCAGTACTTC. The full variable domain, rest sourced from reference TRBV5-8 and TRBJ2-7, is EAGVTQSPTHLIKTRGQQATLRCSPISGHTSVYWYQQALGLGLQFLLWYDEGEERNRGNFPPRFSGRQFPNYSSELNVNALELEDSALYLCASSLVAADYEQYFGPGTRLTVT.

In the case of this clone: One junction end does not reproduce the germline sequence, and a read error may be involved. The J gene is TRBJ1-1, the V gene TRBV27; 7 bases map to TRBD1. The CDR3 extends over 10 amino acids. CDR1 MNHEY and CDR2 SMNVEV come from the germline V gene (reference sequence). In DNA form, the CDR3 reads TGTGCCAGCGGCTGGACAGGCCCCAGCTTT. This codes for CASGWTGPSF.

The chain combines TRBV5-1 with TRBJ2-1, with 7 bases identical to TRBD2. The CDR3 loop spans 15 amino acids. Per germline, CDR1 SGHRS and CDR2 YFSETQ. V dropped 0 bases and J dropped 5; count of bases not matched to a gene: 5. CDR3 loop: CASSLVKRGHNEQFF. The CDR3, as DNA: TGCGCCAGCAGCTTGGTCAAGCGGGGCCACAATGAGCAGTTCTTC.

This clone was picked up a small number of times. This chain connects TRBV7-9 to TRBJ1-1, with D possibly being TRBD1 (6 bases). In germline, CDR1 is SEHNR, CDR2 FQNEAQ (reference sequence). V was clipped by 4 bases and J by 6 bases, with 12 bases between them. CDR3 length: 13 residues. This chain's CDR3 is CASSSRGGSEAFF. CDR3 DNA sequence: TGTGCCAGCAGCTCCCGGGGGGGCTCTGAAGCTTTCTTT.

The chain has TRBV27 and TRBJ1-1; TRBD1 agrees at 7 bases. The V segment lost 8 bases and the J segment 3 bases; nucleotides outside the gene matches: 9. The length of the CDR3 is 14 residues. Germline loops: CDR1 MNHEY, CDR2 SMNVEV (reference sequence). DNA of the CDR3: TGTGCCAGCCTCCCGACAGGGTCGGACACTGAAGCTTTCTTT. Translated, it gives CASLPTGSDTEAFF.

This sequence joins TRBV4-1 and TRBJ2-3; 8 positions agree with TRBD2. V dropped 0 bases and J dropped 3; count of bases not matched to a gene: 11. The length of the CDR3 is 18 residues. Germline V gene lookup returns CDR1 MGHRA and CDR2 YSYEKL. Here the CDR3 DNA reads TGCGCCAGCAGCCAAGAATCTACTGTAGGACTAGCAACAGATACGCAGTATTTT. Amino acids: CASSQESTVGLATDTQYF.

The chain combines TRBV2 with TRBJ2-7; 7 bases align to TRBD1. CDR1 is SNHLY, CDR2 FYNNEI, per germline. The trim removed 6 bases at V and 1 base at J, leaving 6 bases unmatched. The CDR3 totals 14 residues. CDR3 DNA sequence: TGTGCCAGCAGCAGGGACAGCCCATCCTACGAGCAGTACTTC. Translated: CASSRDSPSYEQYF.

The chain links TRBV10-2 to TRBJ2-7; the match to TRBD2 covers 8 bases. There are 13 residues in the CDR3. Germline values: CDR1 WSHSY, CDR2 SAAADI. J was trimmed by 8 bases and V by 8 bases; bases with no gene match: 11. The CDR3: CASVPGTSQKQYF. In DNA form, the CDR3 reads TGCGCCAGCGTTCCCGGGACTAGTCAAAAGCAGTACTTC.

In DNA form, the CDR3 reads TGTGCCAGCAGTGGTGCTGGGGGGTTAACCTACGAGCAGTACTTC. It codes for CASSGAGGLTYEQYF. V usage is TRBV28 and J usage is TRBJ2-7, with D perhaps matching TRBD2 (6 bases). The CDR3 contains 15 residues. V was clipped by 5 bases and J by 2 bases, with 16 bases between them. CDR1 MDHEN and CDR2 SYDVKM come from the germline V gene.

DNA of the CDR3: TGTGCCAGCAGCCCCCTCGGCGGAGGGCTTGGAGAGCAGTACTTC. It encodes CASSPLGGGLGEQYF. V gene TRBV7-3 combines with J gene TRBJ2-7; D perhaps matches TRBD2 (6 bases). CDR3 length: 15 residues. Germline lookup yields CDR1 SGHTA and CDR2 FQGTGA. The germline V and J ends were trimmed by 5 bases and 7 bases, with 21 bases remaining between them.